A single sample is the source of the 19 T cell receptor beta chains below, sequenced in a study of shared clonotypes between healthy human individuals. Repertoires were generated with immunoSEQ multiplex PCR, while TCRdb's copy carries only in-frame clones and drops some. The repertoire holds more than 2 million clones, with approximately 95% as singletons. The material sequenced was naive CD4+ T cells sorted from blood. Described subset: CD45RA+ positively selected. These receptors originate from a man between 18 and 35 years old in good health.

The V gene is TRBV5-6, the J gene TRBJ2-7, with TRBD2 identical over 13 bases. CDR1 and CDR2 (germline): SGHDT, YYEEEE. CDR3 size: 15 residues. The trim removed 6 bases at V and 0 bases at J, leaving 3 bases unmatched. The CDR3 loop is CASIRTSGSSYEQYF. DNA of the CDR3: TGTGCCAGCATCAGGACTAGCGGGAGCTCCTACGAGCAGTACTTC.

The chain joins TRBV2 to TRBJ1-5; D not resolved. The germline V gene has CDR1 SNHLY and CDR2 FYNNEI. V was cut by 8 bases and J by 8 bases, with 19 bases left in between. The CDR3 loop spans 14 amino acids. The CDR3: CASRQGRDSEPQHF. The CDR3 DNA reads TGTGCCAGCCGCCAAGGGCGAGATTCCGAGCCCCAGCATTTT.

This chain connects TRBV25-1 to TRBJ1-2; 12 bases map to TRBD1. This CDR3 is built from 13 residues. With 7 bases clipped from V and 14 bases from J, the junction kept 11 bases outside the gene matches. Per the germline V gene, CDR1 is MGHDK and CDR2 is SYGVNS. CDR3 residues: CASTPGTGGAWTF. CDR3 bases: TGTGCCAGCACCCCCGGGACAGGGGGCGCGTGGACCTTC.

V gene TRBV2 combines with J gene TRBJ2-1, with 8 bases that match TRBD2. The CDR3 covers 13 residues. The germline V gene encodes CDR1 SNHLY and CDR2 FYNNEI. V shed 10 bases, J shed 9 bases, and the junction held 11 bases outside the gene matches. DNA of the CDR3: TGTGCCACCTCCGGGACTAGAAGAGGTGAGCAGTTCTTC. This sequence encodes CATSGTRRGEQFF.

Comment on this clone: The conserved phenylalanine or tryptophan is not found at the CDR3 terminus, so this likely reflects a read error. No DNA is shown, since the ends of the CDR3 on it are uncertain; the CDR3 is the one TCRdb lists. The J gene is TRBJ2-4, the V gene TRBV7-9; TRBD2 was called by the table and not checked on the DNA. Germline values: CDR1 SEHNR, CDR2 FQNEAQ (reference sequence). The CDR3 has 9 amino acids, counting both end residues. CDR3: CASTSGAGG.

This clone was seen a single time. This sequence joins TRBV5-6 and TRBJ1-4; TRBD1 might be the D (5 bases). CDR3 length: 15 amino acids. V lost 4 bases to trimming and J lost 7 bases, with 17 bases between them. Germline V CDR1 and CDR2: SGHDT, YYEEEE. In DNA, the CDR3 is TGTGCCAGCAGCGCCGACGGGGGTCGGAGTGAAAAACTGTTTTTT. It yields the protein CASSADGGRSEKLFF.

The chain combines TRBV4-1 with TRBJ2-1; tentatively, D is TRBD1 or TRBD2 (5 bases each). The CDR3 runs 16 residues. Trimming took 3 bases from V and 0 from J, leaving 12 bases between them. CDR1 and CDR2 (germline): MGHRA, YSYEKL. The CDR3 coding sequence is TGCGCCAGCAGCCACCCGGGACGGAGCTCCTACAATGAGCAGTTCTTC. The encoded protein is CASSHPGRSSYNEQFF.

CDR3 sequence: CASSPSGGSPTDTQYF. DNA of the CDR3: TGTGCCAGCAGCCCTAGCGGGGGGTCTCCCACAGATACGCAGTATTTT. The chain combines TRBV9 with TRBJ2-3; 11 nucleotides align to TRBD2. Germline CDR1 and CDR2: SGDLS and YYNGEE. The CDR3 has 16 residues. The V segment lost 4 bases and the J segment 2 bases; nucleotides outside the gene matches: 6. The full variable domain, with the rest looked up from reference TRBV9 and TRBJ2-3, is DSGVTQTPKHLITATGQRVTLRCSPRSGDLSVYWYQQSLDQGLQFLIQYYNGEERAKGNILERFSAQQFPDLHSELNLSSLELGDSALYFCASSPSGGSPTDTQYFGPGTRLTVL.

The chain combines TRBV28 with TRBJ1-3, with no clear D. The CDR3 is 15 amino acids. Germline V gives CDR1 MDHEN, CDR2 SYDVKM. V shed 3 bases and J shed 0 bases, with 9 bases lying between them. The CDR3 nucleotides are TGTGCCAGCAGTTTTCCCTGGAGCTCTGGAAACACCATATATTTT. It translates to CASSFPWSSGNTIYF.

V gene TRBV6-6 combines with J gene TRBJ1-2; 12 bases map to TRBD1. J lost 8 bases, V lost 2 bases, and 9 bases had no gene match. This CDR3 region has 16 residues. CDR1 MNHNY and CDR2 SVGAGI come from the germline V gene (reference sequence). The CDR3 sequence: CASSYLEGQGAKGYTF. CDR3 DNA: TGTGCCAGCAGTTACCTAGAGGGACAGGGGGCGAAAGGCTACACCTTC.

V is TRBV10-1 and J is TRBJ1-1, with D hard to call. The germline V and J ends were trimmed by 2 bases and 3 bases, with 7 bases remaining between them. CDR3 size: 13 residues. Looked up from germline, CDR1 is WNHNN and CDR2 is SYGVQD (reference sequence). The CDR3 DNA reads TGCGCCAGCAGTGAGAATCTGGACACTGAAGCTTTCTTT. Translated: CASSENLDTEAFF.

DNA for the CDR3: TGTGCCAGTAGTATGAGCGGGAGTAATGAGCAGTTCTTC. Translation gives CASSMSGSNEQFF. The rearrangement joins TRBV19 to TRBJ2-1; 8 bases fit TRBD2. From germline, CDR1 is LNHDA and CDR2 SQIVND (reference sequence). This CDR3 is built from 13 residues. With 3 bases clipped from V and 7 bases from J, the junction kept 2 bases outside the gene matches.

The chain employs TRBV5-1 and TRBJ2-7; tentative D call: TRBD2 (5 bases). This CDR3 region has 15 residues. Trimming removed 0 bases at V and 2 bases at J, with 12 bases between. Germline CDR1 and CDR2: SGHRS and YFSETQ. The CDR3 is CASSLGTGLTYEQYF. CDR3 DNA sequence: TGCGCCAGCAGCTTGGGGACTGGATTAACCTACGAGCAGTACTTC.

A single count supports this clone. This sequence joins TRBV28 and TRBJ1-5; TRBD1 is a possible D gene (5 bases). This CDR3 region has 12 residues. Germline CDR1 reads MDHEN; CDR2 reads SYDVKM. CDR3 loop: CAGGYSNQPQHF. CDR3 DNA: TGTGCTGGGGGATATAGCAATCAGCCCCAGCATTTT.

A note on this clone: Other DNA sequences of this sample code for an identical CDR3. The rearrangement uses TRBV5-1 and TRBJ2-5; perhaps TRBD2 as D (6 bases). The CDR3 loop spans 15 amino acids. The germline V gene has CDR1 SGHRS and CDR2 YFSETQ. V was shortened by 0 bases and J by 5 bases, with 14 bases between the two germline ends. The CDR3 loop reads CASSLEGGSKETQYF. For the CDR3, the DNA is TGCGCCAGCAGCTTGGAGGGAGGAAGTAAGGAGACCCAGTACTTC. Using reference TRBV5-1 and TRBJ2-5 for the parts outside the CDR3, the full variable domain is KAGVTQTPRYLIKTRGQQVTLSCSPISGHRSVSWYQQTPGQGLQFLFEYFSETQRNKGNFPGRFSGRQFSNSRSEMNVSTLELGDSALYLCASSLEGGSKETQYFGPGTRLLVL.

This chain joins TRBV7-2 and TRBJ1-2; TRBD1 aligns across 7 bases. V lost 5 bases and J lost 8; bases outside the gene matches: 14. The V gene's germline CDR1 is SGHTA and CDR2 FQGNSA. The CDR3 extends over 15 amino acids. DNA for the CDR3: TGTGCCAGCAGCCCGAGAGGACAGGCTTGGCGAGGCTACACCTTC. Protein sequence: CASSPRGQAWRGYTF.

This clone came up once. V usage is TRBV5-1 and J usage is TRBJ2-3, with 9 bases fitting TRBD1. CDR1 and CDR2 (germline): SGHRS, YFSETQ. V dropped 4 bases and J dropped 3; count of bases not matched to a gene: 9. This CDR3 is 16 amino acids long. The CDR3 DNA is TGCGCCAGCAGCACAGGGACAGGGAAAGGGACAGATACGCAGTATTTT. Its protein product is CASSTGTGKGTDTQYF.

This rearrangement joins TRBV9 to TRBJ2-7; D is uncertain. V gave up 0 bases and J gave up 2 bases, with 12 bases separating them. This CDR3 is built from 15 residues. Germline CDR1 and CDR2: SGDLS and YYNGEE. The CDR3 DNA follows: TGTGCCAGCAGCGTAGACCCGACCTTCCCCTACGAGCAGTACTTC. Its translation is CASSVDPTFPYEQYF.

The chain employs TRBV29-1 and TRBJ1-1, with D tentatively TRBD1 (6 bases). The V end lost 4 bases, the J end lost 4 bases, and 16 bases lay between the germline ends. This CDR3 is 14 amino acids long. Germline values: CDR1 SQVTM, CDR2 ANQGSEA. The CDR3 is CSVASLRGFTEAFF. CDR3 nucleotide sequence: TGCAGCGTTGCAAGTTTGAGGGGGTTCACTGAAGCTTTCTTT. Using reference TRBV29-1 and TRBJ1-1 for the parts outside the CDR3, the full variable domain is SAVISQKPSRDICQRGTSLTIQCQVDSQVTMMFWYRQQPGQSLTLIATANQGSEATYESGFVIDKFPISRPNLTFSTLTVSNMSPEDSSIYLCSVASLRGFTEAFFGQGTRLTVV.